The 14 T cell receptor beta chains in this list originate from one sample, sequenced in a study of blood T cell dynamics during melanoma immunotherapy. Regarding time point: week 3, after first cycle of checkpoint inhibitor. Sequencing used immunoSEQ multiplex PCR; TCRdb keeps in-frame clones, though not all of them. The table records more than 8,000 clones, 88% of them present only once. Material: blood, obtained from a patient treated with checkpoint blockade. These receptors all stem from a human donor with melanoma.

The rearrangement joins TRBV30 to TRBJ1-3, with D possibly matching TRBD1 (6 bases). V lost 3 bases and J lost 2, with 23 bases in between. Germline CDR1 GTSNPN, CDR2 SVGIG (reference sequence). The CDR3 is made up of 18 amino acids. In nucleotides, the CDR3 is TGTGCCTGGAGGAGCCCTCTCTGGGGCCAGGGGACTGGAAACACCATATATTTT. This translates into CAWRSPLWGQGTGNTIYF. The whole variable domain, filled in from reference TRBV30 and TRBJ1-3, reads SQTIHQWPATLVQPVGSPLSLECTVEGTSNPNLYWYRQAAGRGLQLLFYSVGIGQISSEVPQNLSASRPQDRQFILSSKKLLLSDSGFYLCAWRSPLWGQGTGNTIYFGEGSWLTVV.

A single count supports this clone. This chain connects TRBV7-8 to TRBJ2-7; 11 bases agree with TRBD2. CDR3 length: 17 residues. Germline CDR1 SGHVS, CDR2 FQNEAQ. V gave up 5 bases and J gave up 0 bases; unmatched junction bases: 9. This CDR3 reads CASSPWTSGLSSYEQYF. In DNA, the CDR3 is TGTGCCAGCAGCCCCTGGACTAGCGGGTTGAGCTCCTACGAGCAGTACTTC.

This clone was counted a single time. The V call is TRBV7-3, the J call TRBJ2-6; TRBD2 matches 9 bases. This CDR3 has 19 residues. V shed 3 bases and J 0 bases; nucleotides not matched to a gene: 9. From germline, CDR1 is SGHTA and CDR2 FQGTGA. The CDR3 region is CASSFRTSADNSGANVLTF. DNA of the CDR3: TGTGCCAGCAGCTTCCGGACTAGCGCTGATAACTCTGGGGCCAACGTCCTGACTTTC.

The CDR3 sequence: CASSILPTGNPYGYTF. The CDR3 DNA is TGTGCCAGCAGTATCCTCCCAACAGGGAATCCCTATGGCTACACCTTC. The V and J genes are TRBV27 and TRBJ1-2; perhaps TRBD1 as D (6 bases). Germline V gene lookup returns CDR1 MNHEY and CDR2 SMNVEV (reference sequence). This CDR3 is 16 amino acids long. Trimming removed 5 bases at V and 4 bases at J, with 20 bases between.

This clone was counted a few times. The rearrangement joins TRBV18 to TRBJ2-1; a possible D gene is TRBD2 (5 bases). There are 16 residues in the CDR3. Germline V lookup: CDR1 KGHSH, CDR2 LQKENI. The V and J ends lost 0 bases and 0 bases respectively, with 9 bases between them. The CDR3 DNA reads as TGTGCCAGCTCACCACCGGAGGCCAGCTCCTACAATGAGCAGTTCTTC. Its protein product is CASSPPEASSYNEQFF.

The chain combines TRBV5-5 with TRBJ1-2; D is unclear. The CDR3 contains 12 residues. Germline V gives CDR1 SGHKS, CDR2 YYEKEE (reference sequence). Trimming pared 4 bases from V and 5 bases from J, leaving 9 bases between. Written as DNA, the CDR3 is TGTGCCAGCAGCCCGGACGGTTATGGCTACACCTTC. Protein product: CASSPDGYGYTF.

V is TRBV18 and J is TRBJ1-1, with D hard to call. The CDR3 consists of 13 residues. The germline V gene encodes CDR1 KGHSH and CDR2 LQKENI. Trimming stripped 3 bases from V and 6 bases from J, with 11 bases between. The CDR3 spells CASSPTPDSEAFF. CDR3 bases: TGTGCCAGCTCACCCACGCCCGACTCTGAAGCTTTCTTT.

CDR3: CASSAPLHSSYEQYF. For the CDR3, the DNA is TGTGCCAGCAGCGCCCCATTACACAGCTCCTACGAGCAGTACTTC. This sequence joins TRBV11-3 and TRBJ2-5; no clear D. Matching the DNA end better, TRBJ2-7 makes the J call doubtful. The germline V gene encodes CDR1 SGHNT and CDR2 YENEEA. This CDR3 region has 15 residues.

The J gene is TRBJ2-7, the V gene TRBV28; D is unclear. The length of the CDR3 is 12 residues. Germline V gene lookup returns CDR1 MDHEN and CDR2 SYDVKM. The V end lost 7 bases, the J end lost 1 base, and 8 bases lay between the germline ends. The CDR3 protein is CASKRLSYEQYF. The CDR3 DNA is TGTGCCAGCAAAAGGCTTTCCTACGAGCAGTACTTC.

The chain combines TRBV7-2 with TRBJ1-3; perhaps TRBD1 as D (6 bases). The CDR3 covers 15 residues. Trimming removed 5 bases from V and 1 base from J, with 12 bases in between. Germline CDR1 SGHTA, CDR2 FQGNSA. CDR3 sequence: CASSREGGSGNTIYF. CDR3 nucleotide sequence: TGTGCCAGCAGCCGAGAGGGGGGATCTGGAAACACCATATATTTT. Drawing the rest from reference TRBV7-2 and TRBJ1-3, the complete variable domain is GAGVSQSPSNKVTEKGKDVELRCDPISGHTALYWYRQSLGQGLEFLIYFQGNSAPDKSGLPSDRFSAERTGGSVSTLTIQRTQQEDSAVYLCASSREGGSGNTIYFGEGSWLTVV.

The chain carries TRBV7-9 and TRBJ2-7, with 9 bases matching TRBD1. The length of the CDR3 is 13 residues. Germline V CDR1 and CDR2: SEHNR, FQNEAQ (reference sequence). The ends lost 4 bases at V and 7 bases at J; junction bases unmatched: 5. The CDR3, as DNA: TGTGCCAGCAGCTCGGGACAGGGAAATGAGCAGTACTTC. Its translation is CASSSGQGNEQYF.

This chain joins TRBV5-4 and TRBJ2-7; 7 bases align to TRBD1. Germline V gene data show CDR1 as SGHNT and CDR2 as YYREEE (reference sequence). J gave up 3 bases and V 7 bases, and 7 bases lay outside the gene matches. CDR3 size: 13 residues. CDR3 DNA sequence: TGTGCCAGCCGCCGGGACAGAGGCTACGAGCAGTACTTC. It codes for CASRRDRGYEQYF.

This clone was seen more than once but under ten times. This chain joins TRBV2 and TRBJ1-2; weak D call: TRBD1 (5 bases). Trimming cost V 8 bases and J 3 bases, with 16 bases left between them. Germline-derived CDR1 and CDR2 are SNHLY and FYNNEI. CDR3 size: 14 residues. The CDR3 region is CASRRGQGHYGYTF. In DNA, the CDR3 is TGTGCCAGCCGGAGGGGTCAGGGTCACTATGGCTACACCTTC.

This rearrangement joins TRBV2 to TRBJ1-1; D possibly corresponds to TRBD1 (5 bases). The germline CDR1 and CDR2 sequences are SNHLY and FYNNEI. The germline V and J ends were trimmed by 6 bases and 4 bases, with 12 bases remaining between them. The CDR3 length is 13 residues. CDR3 protein: CASRGTFSTEAFF. The CDR3 DNA reads TGTGCCAGCAGAGGGACTTTCTCCACTGAAGCTTTCTTT.